The 23 T cell receptor beta chains presented below share a single source sample, sequenced in a study of PD-1 blockade in classical Hodgkin lymphoma. As for time point: cycle 4 day 1 (C4D1), after 6 weeks of nivolumab. Every patient had relapsed following autologous stem cell transplantation, and cohorts differed in brentuximab vedotin exposure. The table came from immunoSEQ multiplex PCR; TCRdb's copy has only in-frame clones and leaves some out. Here the sample spans roughly 56,000 clones, about 90% being singletons. The sequencing here drew on peripheral blood mononuclear cells (PBMCs), taken before the fourth cycle of nivolumab. The receptors were gathered from a human donor with classical Hodgkin lymphoma.

The V gene is TRBV6-1, the J gene TRBJ1-2; D ambiguous. This CDR3 has 11 amino acids. The V end lost 5 bases, the J end lost 5 bases, and 6 bases lay between the germline ends. Germline CDR1 is MNHNS and CDR2 is SASEGT. CDR3: CASSNSYGYTF. Here the CDR3 DNA reads TGTGCCAGCAGTAATTCATATGGCTACACCTTC.

The chain has TRBV19 and TRBJ2-3; TRBD1 matches 7 bases. CDR3 size: 15 residues. The V segment lost 5 bases and the J segment 0 bases; nucleotides outside the gene matches: 5. The germline V gene encodes CDR1 LNHDA and CDR2 SQIVND (reference sequence). CDR3 sequence: CASSPGQASTDTQYF. As DNA, the CDR3 is TGTGCCAGTAGTCCTGGACAGGCTAGCACAGATACGCAGTATTTT.

J is TRBJ2-3 and V is TRBV19; D uncertain. The germline V and J ends were trimmed by 3 bases and 1 base, with 5 bases remaining between them. CDR3 size: 13 residues. Germline V gives CDR1 LNHDA, CDR2 SQIVND (reference sequence). Written as DNA, the CDR3 is TGTGCCAGTAGTATGAGACGCACAGATACGCAGTATTTT. Encoded protein: CASSMRRTDTQYF.

The sample holds one count of this clone. The germline gene is not matched at one end of the junction; a read error may be the cause. The V call is TRBV5-1, the J call TRBJ2-2; D gene unclear. This CDR3 region has 14 residues. CDR1 and CDR2 from the germline V gene are SGHRS and YFSETQ. CDR3 region: CASSPRPKTGELFF. Here the CDR3 DNA reads TGCGCCAGCAGCCCCAGGCCGAAGACCGGGGAGCTGTTTTTT.

V usage is TRBV29-1 and J usage is TRBJ1-6; possibly TRBD1 for D (6 bases). Germline-derived CDR1 and CDR2 are SQVTM and ANQGSEA. The CDR3 consists of 13 residues. The V gene lost 5 bases and the J gene lost 8 bases, with 13 bases spanning the gap. The CDR3 sequence: CSVSGGGDSPLHF. The CDR3, as DNA: TGCAGCGTTAGCGGAGGGGGAGATTCACCCCTCCACTTT. Full variable domain (missing parts from reference TRBV29-1 and TRBJ1-6): SAVISQKPSRDICQRGTSLTIQCQVDSQVTMMFWYRQQPGQSLTLIATANQGSEATYESGFVIDKFPISRPNLTFSTLTVSNMSPEDSSIYLCSVSGGGDSPLHFGNGTRLTVT.

V gene TRBV9 combines with J gene TRBJ2-2; 7 positions match TRBD1. Germline CDR1 SGDLS, CDR2 YYNGEE. CDR3 length: 14 amino acids. The V segment lost 4 bases and the J segment 6 bases; nucleotides outside the gene matches: 6. The CDR3 region is CASSPTTGSGELFF. In DNA, the CDR3 is TGTGCCAGCAGCCCCACGACAGGGTCCGGGGAGCTGTTTTTT.

This clone was observed a handful of times. The chain is built from TRBV6-5 and TRBJ1-1, with no clear D. Germline V gene data show CDR1 as MNHEY and CDR2 as SVGAGI. The ends were cut back, 10 bases at V and 0 bases at J, with 12 bases in the middle. The CDR3 extends over 13 amino acids. CDR3 in DNA: TGTGCCATATCGTACAGCATGAACACTGAAGCTTTCTTT. Its translation is CAISYSMNTEAFF.

This chain uses TRBV19 with TRBJ1-1; no clear D gene. CDR1 is LNHDA and CDR2 is SQIVND in the germline V gene (reference sequence). The CDR3 consists of 15 residues. V dropped 3 bases and J dropped 4 bases, with 15 bases sitting between them. The CDR3 DNA reads as TGTGCCAGTAGTATGTGGCTTGTGGGGAGCACTGAAGCTTTCTTT. Translation gives CASSMWLVGSTEAFF.

The chain is built from TRBV7-3 and TRBJ2-3; D gene ambiguous. The V gene's germline CDR1 is SGHTA and CDR2 FQGTGA. The CDR3 totals 13 residues. V lost 5 bases and J 3 bases, leaving 9 bases between the germline ends. In DNA, the CDR3 is TGTGCCAGCAGCACCGGAACTACAGATACGCAGTATTTT. Its translation: CASSTGTTDTQYF.

The rearrangement uses TRBV19 and TRBJ1-4; 9 bases align to TRBD1. Germline-derived CDR1 and CDR2 are LNHDA and SQIVND (reference sequence). V lost 3 bases to trimming and J lost 8 bases; unmatched junction nucleotides: 4. The CDR3 consists of 14 residues. Here the CDR3 reads CASSIGQGREKLFF. Written as DNA, the CDR3 is TGTGCCAGTAGTATCGGACAGGGGCGCGAAAAACTGTTTTTT.

The rearrangement joins TRBV5-4 to TRBJ1-1; D is unclear. The germline V gene encodes CDR1 SGHNT and CDR2 YYREEE (reference sequence). This CDR3 is 16 amino acids long. With 4 bases removed from V and 4 bases from J, the gap between germline ends came to 20 bases. In DNA, the CDR3 is TGTGCCAGCAGCCTCGACCCAGTCGTGTCGGGCACTGAAGCTTTCTTT. Protein: CASSLDPVVSGTEAFF.

This sequence joins TRBV7-9 and TRBJ2-3; the match to TRBD2 covers 11 bases. Per germline, CDR1 SEHNR and CDR2 FQNEAQ (reference sequence). This CDR3 region has 17 residues. V dropped 5 bases and J dropped 1; count of bases not matched to a gene: 8. The CDR3 protein is CASSRYLLAGGTDTQYF. The CDR3 DNA reads TGTGCCAGCAGCCGCTACCTACTAGCGGGGGGCACAGATACGCAGTATTTT. Full variable domain (outside the CDR3, taken from reference TRBV7-9 and TRBJ2-3): DTGVSQNPRHKITKRGQNVTFRCDPISEHNRLYWYRQTLGQGPEFLTYFQNEAQLEKSRLLSDRFSAERPKGSFSTLEIQRTEQGDSAMYLCASSRYLLAGGTDTQYFGPGTRLTVL.

The CDR3 loop reads CASSLDLSGGFTDTQYF. The CDR3 DNA sequence: TGTGCCAGCAGCTTGGACCTTAGCGGGGGGTTCACAGATACGCAGTATTTT. This chain connects TRBV5-4 to TRBJ2-3; 10 positions match TRBD2. After removal of 0 bases from V and 2 bases from J, the junction contained 6 bases not matched to a gene. The germline CDR1 and CDR2 sequences are SGHNT and YYREEE (reference sequence). The CDR3 is made up of 17 amino acids.

The chain carries TRBV27 and TRBJ1-1, with TRBD1 as a possible D gene (5 bases). V was cut by 5 bases and J by 5 bases, with 12 bases left in between. The CDR3 covers 13 residues. The germline V gene has CDR1 MNHEY and CDR2 SMNVEV (reference sequence). Here the CDR3 DNA reads TGTGCCAGCAGTCGAGGGGTAAAGACTGAAGCTTTCTTT. It yields the protein CASSRGVKTEAFF.

The chain carries TRBV4-1 and TRBJ2-3; 9 bases line up with TRBD2. The CDR3 has 17 residues. J gave up 2 bases and V 0 bases, and 6 bases lay outside the gene matches. Germline V gene sequence: CDR1 MGHRA, CDR2 YSYEKL. The CDR3 sequence is CASSQERLAGNTDTQYF. The CDR3 coding sequence is TGCGCCAGCAGCCAAGAACGGCTAGCGGGGAACACAGATACGCAGTATTTT.

This clone was seen only once. The rearrangement links TRBV7-9 to TRBJ2-7; D gene uncertain. The CDR3 sequence is 13 residues long. Germline-derived CDR1 and CDR2 are SEHNR and FQNEAQ (reference sequence). With 3 bases removed from V and 4 bases from J, the gap between germline ends came to 10 bases. The CDR3 loop reads CASSLAASYEQYF. The DNA for the CDR3 is TGTGCCAGCAGCTTGGCGGCTTCATACGAGCAGTACTTC.

There are a few counts of this clone. The chain links TRBV13 to TRBJ2-3; D possibly corresponds to TRBD2 (6 bases). This CDR3 region has 16 residues. V lost 5 bases, J lost 7 bases, and 22 bases lay in between. In germline, CDR1 is PRHDT, CDR2 FYEKMQ (reference sequence). CDR3 region: CASSTGTPFASNTQYF. The CDR3 coding sequence is TGTGCCAGCAGCACCGGGACTCCATTTGCGTCTAATACGCAGTATTTT.

This clone has a single count. The gene calls are TRBV30 and TRBJ1-2; TRBD1 agrees at 8 bases. Germline lookup yields CDR1 GTSNPN and CDR2 SVGIG (reference sequence). V shed 0 bases, J shed 5 bases, and the junction held 8 bases outside the gene matches. CDR3 length equals 15 residues. This CDR3 is CAWSVRDRLGYGYTF. The CDR3 DNA follows: TGTGCCTGGAGTGTACGGGACAGGCTGGGGTATGGCTACACCTTC.

This sequence joins TRBV7-3 and TRBJ2-7; the D is unclear. The germline gives CDR1 SGHTA, CDR2 FQGTGA. The CDR3 sequence is 13 residues long. Trimming left V 0 bases short and J 3 bases short, with 6 bases between. Written as DNA, the CDR3 is TGTGCCAGCAGCTTAACCGACGGCTACGAGCAGTACTTC. Translated, it gives CASSLTDGYEQYF.

V is TRBV6-5 and J is TRBJ2-1; tentative D call: TRBD2 (5 bases). Trimming removed 4 bases at V and 6 bases at J, with 19 bases between. CDR1 is MNHEY, CDR2 SVGAGI, per germline. The CDR3 has 16 residues. CDR3 region: CASSSKSRGLVNEQFF. For the CDR3, the DNA is TGTGCCAGCAGTTCCAAGTCCCGGGGTTTGGTCAATGAGCAGTTCTTC.

The V gene is TRBV5-1, the J gene TRBJ1-4; a possible D gene is TRBD1 (6 bases). The germline V gene encodes CDR1 SGHRS and CDR2 YFSETQ. The CDR3 is made up of 16 amino acids. The V end lost 1 base, the J end lost 5 bases, and 15 bases lay between the germline ends. CDR3 protein: CASSLSGGPRNEKLFF. Here the CDR3 DNA reads TGCGCCAGCAGCTTGTCTGGGGGCCCCCGAAATGAAAAACTGTTTTTT.

The chain is built from TRBV5-1 and TRBJ2-3; 10 bases align to TRBD2. V lost 5 bases and J lost 3; bases outside the gene matches: 3. This CDR3 contains 14 residues. Germline V CDR1 and CDR2: SGHRS, YFSETQ. The CDR3 region is CASRLAGLTDTQYF. The CDR3, as DNA: TGCGCCAGCAGACTAGCGGGGTTGACAGATACGCAGTATTTT.

This clone was recorded a few times. This chain joins TRBV6-5 and TRBJ2-1; a possible D gene is TRBD2 (6 bases). The germline V and J ends were trimmed by 8 bases and 7 bases, with 15 bases remaining between them. This CDR3 is built from 13 residues. Germline CDR1 is MNHEY and CDR2 is SVGAGI. The CDR3 DNA is TGTGCCAGCCGGGACTCCGCTATGAATGAGCAGTTCTTC. Translation: CASRDSAMNEQFF.